The subject of this entry is one T cell receptor beta chain. It lacks a known antigen. Base qualities are not recorded, but no much larger clone differs from it by a single base. These data originate in a study of blood T cell repertoires in COVID-19 (TCRdb year 2020). Describing the broader study: Samples from collaborators originated in the United States, Italy and Spain and spanned both the acute and convalescent phases of COVID-19. Where available, HLA class I and class II types were taken from metadata supplied by the sample provider and were not determined by assay-based typing. The repertoires were released in a freely available public database meant as a resource for research on the immune response to SARS-CoV-2. The dataset comprised deeply sampled blood TCRbeta repertoires from subjects exposed to, actively infected with, or recovered from COVID-19. Samples came from the ongoing ImmuneRACE study (first 160 participants) plus 1,254 subjects from 6 global collaborators. The prospective study material was composed of cDNA or gDNA derived from T cells, B-cell-depleted T cells, or PBMCs. A de-identified subject ID, COVID-19 status, age in years and sex were almost always included in the sample metadata.

Each collaborating institution followed its own protocols to collect whole blood in K2EDTA tubes. For TCRbeta analysis, collaborators shipped samples as frozen whole blood, isolated PBMCs, or DNA extracted from either of those sample types. What the research found in general, with its limitations: The amount of clinical and demographic metadata varied by source and participant and was provided uncurated.

CDR1 and CDR2 (MDHEN, SYDVKM) derive from the germline V gene. From its cysteine to its phenylalanine, the CDR3 spans 13 amino acids. The read is trimmed to its CDR3 DNA, 39 bases read in frame from base 1. Here V drops 2 bases and J drops 5 bases, and the junction holds 2 bases not matched to any gene. TCRbeta CDR3 regions were amplified from genomic DNA by means of the immunoSEQ Assay, a bias-controlled multiplex PCR. In the original analysis: The number of nucleated cells in each sample was estimated by amplification of reference gene primers within the assay. To quantify the absolute abundance of each unique TCRbeta CDR3 rearrangement, sequence reads were collapsed and filtered. For each sample, productive Simpson clonality was calculated as the square root of Simpson's diversity index over productive rearrangements. Imported from immuneACCESS, the table was reduced by TCRdb to in-frame sequences with V and J called. These copies leave out some clones; in studies compared against another copy, an unresolved V gene accounts for under half, and the cause of the remainder is not known. V, J and clone size derive from that table, while D and trimming were established from the DNA sequence. The sample data list approximately 300,000 clones, and 86% of these were observed just once. Together, the top ten hold around 1.6% of the sample.

Recombination connected TRBV28 to TRBJ1-2, and 7 junctional nucleotides match TRBD1. This TCR derives from a woman aged 50 to 60 with acute or convalescent COVID-19. Sequencing was performed on peripheral blood. The DNA is TGTGCCAGCAGTTTAGGACAGGAGTATGGCTACACCTTC. Translated, this is CASSLGQEYGYTF.